This TCR beta chain was captured in a study of tumor and adjacent non-tumor tissue in lung cancer. RNA was extracted from bulk tissue without any cell sorting. This clonotype was detected only once. A modified ARM-PCR protocol with three rounds of nested PCR amplified TCRbeta. MiXCR, run by TCRdb on the multiplex PCR reads, gives a single entry per CDR3 protein. Counted here are about 75,000 distinct CDR3 sequences, 77% occurring once; the ten biggest clones make up approximately 12%. CDR3 length: 15 residues. With 6 bases clipped from V and 5 bases from J, the junction kept 12 bases outside the gene matches. Germline lookup yields CDR1 MDHEN and CDR2 SYDVKM.

The J gene is TRBJ2-7, the V gene TRBV28; 8 nucleotides agree with TRBD2. The clonotype was recovered from a woman in her forties or fifties with non-small cell lung cancer. Sequenced material: lung tumor tissue. The CDR3 spells CASSHQREQSDEQYF. The CDR3 DNA follows: TGTGCCAGCAGCCATCAGCGGGAGCAGAGCGACGAGCAGTACTTC.